This T cell receptor beta chain was sequenced for a study of T cells in localized non-small cell lung cancer. About this clone itself: What it binds is not known.

In germline, CDR1 is MDHEN, CDR2 SYDVKM. V was clipped by 4 bases and J by 3 bases, with 12 bases between them. The CDR3 sequence is 14 residues long. TCRdb keeps only in-frame clones here, not all; method: immunoSEQ multiplex PCR. The sample carries over 30,000 clones, approximately 80% recorded once. Points from the study as a whole: There was higher T cell clonality in uninvolved adjacent lung than in tumor, and it was highest there.

The chain combines TRBV28 with TRBJ1-2; a possible D gene is TRBD1 (5 bases). The clonotype originates from a male donor aged 60 or over with stage II squamous cell lung carcinoma. The specimen was peripheral blood, collected before any cancer treatment. CDR3 DNA sequence: TGTGCCAGCAGTTCCAGCGGGACGTACTATGGCTACACCTTC. Its translation: CASSSSGTYYGYTF.